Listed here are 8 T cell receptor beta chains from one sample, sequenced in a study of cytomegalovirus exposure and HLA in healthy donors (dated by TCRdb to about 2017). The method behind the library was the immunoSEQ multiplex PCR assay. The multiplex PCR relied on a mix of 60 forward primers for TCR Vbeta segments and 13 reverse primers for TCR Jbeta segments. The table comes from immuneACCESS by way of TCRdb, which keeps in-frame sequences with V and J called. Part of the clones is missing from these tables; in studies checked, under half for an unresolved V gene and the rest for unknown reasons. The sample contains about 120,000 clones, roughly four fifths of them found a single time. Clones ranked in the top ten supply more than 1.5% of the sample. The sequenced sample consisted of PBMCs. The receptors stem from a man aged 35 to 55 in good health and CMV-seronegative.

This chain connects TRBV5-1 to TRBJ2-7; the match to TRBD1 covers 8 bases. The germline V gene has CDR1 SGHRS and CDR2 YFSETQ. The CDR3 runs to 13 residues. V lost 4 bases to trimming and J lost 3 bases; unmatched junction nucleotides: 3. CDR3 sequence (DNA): TGCGCCAGCAGCCCACAGGGGGACTACGAGCAGTACTTC. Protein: CASSPQGDYEQYF.

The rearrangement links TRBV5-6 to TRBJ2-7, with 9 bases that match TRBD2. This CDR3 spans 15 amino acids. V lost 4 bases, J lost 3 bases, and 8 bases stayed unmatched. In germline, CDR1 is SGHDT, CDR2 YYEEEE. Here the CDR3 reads CASSKPGLAFYEQYF. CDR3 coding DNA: TGTGCCAGCAGCAAACCGGGACTAGCCTTCTACGAGCAGTACTTC.

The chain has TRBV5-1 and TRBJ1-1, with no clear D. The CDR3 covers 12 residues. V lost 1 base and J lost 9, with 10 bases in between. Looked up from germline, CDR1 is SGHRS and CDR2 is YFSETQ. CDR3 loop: CASSLRGMKAFF. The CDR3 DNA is TGCGCCAGCAGCTTGCGGGGTATGAAAGCTTTCTTT.

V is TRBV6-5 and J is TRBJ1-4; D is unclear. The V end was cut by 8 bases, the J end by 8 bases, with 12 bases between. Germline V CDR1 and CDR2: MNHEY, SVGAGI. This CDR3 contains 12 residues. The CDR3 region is CASASSHEKLFF. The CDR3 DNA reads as TGTGCCAGCGCCAGTAGCCACGAAAAACTGTTTTTT.

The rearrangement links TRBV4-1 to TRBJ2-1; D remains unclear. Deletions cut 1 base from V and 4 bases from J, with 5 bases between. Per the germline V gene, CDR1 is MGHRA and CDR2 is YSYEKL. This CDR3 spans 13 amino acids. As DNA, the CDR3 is TGCGCCAGCAGCCAAGCGAGTTACAATGAGCAGTTCTTC. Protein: CASSQASYNEQFF.

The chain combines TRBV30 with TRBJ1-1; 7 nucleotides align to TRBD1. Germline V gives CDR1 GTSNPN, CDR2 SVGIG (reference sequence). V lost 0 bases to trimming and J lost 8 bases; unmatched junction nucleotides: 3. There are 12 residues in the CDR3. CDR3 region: CAWSVLDREAFF. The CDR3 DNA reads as TGTGCCTGGAGTGTACTGGACAGGGAAGCTTTCTTT.

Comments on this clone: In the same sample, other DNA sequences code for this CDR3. The CDR3 reads CASSLGGGSPASGKIYEQYF. The CDR3 DNA follows: TGTGCCAGCAGCTTGGGGGGAGGTTCTCCGGCTAGCGGGAAAATCTACGAGCAGTACTTC. The rearrangement joins TRBV5-4 to TRBJ2-7, with 9 bases that match TRBD2. Germline V gives CDR1 SGHNT, CDR2 YYREEE (reference sequence). With V trimmed by 0 bases and J by 3 bases, 19 bases remained unmatched. The CDR3 has 20 amino acids.

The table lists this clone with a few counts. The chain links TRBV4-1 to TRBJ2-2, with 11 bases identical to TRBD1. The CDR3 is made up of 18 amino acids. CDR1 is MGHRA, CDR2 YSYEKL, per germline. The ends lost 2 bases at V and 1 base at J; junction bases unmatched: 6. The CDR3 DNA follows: TGCGCCAGCAGCCAACTAGGACAGGGGGCGCTGAACACCGGGGAGCTGTTTTTT. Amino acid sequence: CASSQLGQGALNTGELFF.